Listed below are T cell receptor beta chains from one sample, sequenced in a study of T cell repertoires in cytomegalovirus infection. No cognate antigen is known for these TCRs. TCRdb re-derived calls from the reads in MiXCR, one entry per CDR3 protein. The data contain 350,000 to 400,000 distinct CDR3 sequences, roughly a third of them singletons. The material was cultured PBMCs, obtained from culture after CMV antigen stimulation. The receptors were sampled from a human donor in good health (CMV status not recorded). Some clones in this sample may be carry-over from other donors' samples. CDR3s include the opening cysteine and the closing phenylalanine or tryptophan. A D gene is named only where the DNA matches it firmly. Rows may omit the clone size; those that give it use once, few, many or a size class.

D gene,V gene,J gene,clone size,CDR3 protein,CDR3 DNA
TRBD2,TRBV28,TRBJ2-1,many,CASSSPSGRAYNEQFF,TGTGCCAGCAGTTCACCGAGCGGGAGGGCCTACAATGAGCAGTTCTTC
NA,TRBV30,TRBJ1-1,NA,CAWSEQGNTEAFF,TGTGCCTGGAGCGAACAGGGGAACACTGAAGCTTTCTTT
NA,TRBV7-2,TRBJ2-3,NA,CASSLWTLDTQYF,TGTGCCAGCAGCCTATGGACTTTAGATACGCAGTATTTT
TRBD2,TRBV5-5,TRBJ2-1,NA,CASSFLTSGSNEQFF,TGTGCCAGCAGCTTCCTGACTAGCGGGAGCAATGAGCAGTTCTTC
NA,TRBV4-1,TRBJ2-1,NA,CASSQGEVADEQFF,TGCGCCAGCAGCCAAGGAGAGGTAGCAGATGAGCAGTTCTTC
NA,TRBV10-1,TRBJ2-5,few,CASSDGTFKTQYF,TGCGCCAGCAGTGACGGGACCTTCAAGACCCAGTACTTC
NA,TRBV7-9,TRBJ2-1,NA,CAGSFETRDNEHFF,TGTGCCGGCAGCTTCGAGACTAGGGACAATGAGCATTTCTTC
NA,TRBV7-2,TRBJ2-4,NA,CASSLSGALAKNIQYF,TGTGCCAGCAGCCTCAGTGGCGCACTAGCCAAAAACATTCAGTACTTC
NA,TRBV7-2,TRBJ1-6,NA,CASSFGQGSSYNSPLHF,TGTGCCAGCAGCTTCGGCCAGGGGAGCTCCTATAATTCACCCCTCCACTTT
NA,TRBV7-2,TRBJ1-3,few,CASSLVRASSGNTIYF,TGTGCCAGCAGCTTAGTCCGGGCCAGCTCTGGAAACACCATATATTTT